The rows below give T cell receptor beta chains drawn from one sample of a study of CD8 T cells in ankylosing spondylitis. TCRdb analysed the 5' RACE reads with MiXCR anew, one entry per CDR3 protein. The table has around 770,000 distinct CDR3 sequences, under 20% seen once. Input material: blood, either unsorted or a sorted T cell fraction (not recorded which). These receptors were obtained from a male donor with ankylosing spondylitis. Each CDR3 is given with its conserved first and last residue. D genes are given only for firm matches. Not every row has a clone size; where given, it reads once, few, many or a size class.

j_call | v_call | cdr3_length | clone_size | d_call | cdr3_nt | cdr3_aa
TRBJ1-5 | TRBV6-1 | 14 | NA | NA | TGTGCCAGCAGGCCACTCCAGGGCAATCAGCCCCAGCATTTT | CASRPLQGNQPQHF
TRBJ2-7 | TRBV27 | 14 | NA | NA | TGTGCCAGCAGTTCGGACTGGTCCTCCTACGAGCAGTACTTC | CASSSDWSSYEQYF
TRBJ2-7 | TRBV4-1 | 13 | few | TRBD2 | TGCGCCAGCCGGGAGGGGTCGCGTTCCGAGCAGTACTTC | CASREGSRSEQYF
TRBJ1-1 | TRBV7-9 | 14 | NA | NA | TGTGCCAGCAGCTTAAGTACGGGGTACACTGAAGCTTTCTTT | CASSLSTGYTEAFF
TRBJ1-2 | TRBV7-2 | 13 | many | NA | TGTGCCAGCAGCTGGGACGGCCTCTATGGCTACACCTTC | CASSWDGLYGYTF
TRBJ2-7 | TRBV3-1 | 15 | NA | TRBD1 | TGTGCCTGCAGCCAAGACGGGACAGGGTACTACGAGCAGTACTTC | CACSQDGTGYYEQYF
TRBJ2-7 | TRBV11-2 | 17 | few | TRBD2 | TGTGCCAGCAGCGACGCCGCGGGGCGGGAGAATTACTACGAGCAGTACTTC | CASSDAAGRENYYEQYF
TRBJ1-4 | TRBV27 | 16 | few | TRBD1 | TGTGCCAGCAGGGACAGGGGCCCCGCAACTAATGAAAAACTGTTTTTT | CASRDRGPATNEKLFF
TRBJ1-1 | TRBV21-1 | 18 | few | NA | TGTGCCAGCAGCAAAGGGTCACGACCCCACAAAACGAACACTGAAGCTTTCTTT | CASSKGSRPHKTNTEAFF
TRBJ1-1 | TRBV2 | 13 | many | TRBD1 | TGTGCCAGCAGAGGACAGGGGTTGACTGAAGCTTTCTTT | CASRGQGLTEAFF
TRBJ1-2 | TRBV7-9 | 13 | many | NA | TGTGCCAGCAGCTCCGGGACCTTCTATGGCTACACCTTC | CASSSGTFYGYTF
TRBJ1-6 | TRBV18 | 15 | many | TRBD1 | TGTGCCAGCTCACGGTCCGGGACAGATAATTCACCCCTCCACTTT | CASSRSGTDNSPLHF
TRBJ2-1 | TRBV20-1 | 14 | NA | TRBD2 | TGCAGTGCTAGAGCGAGCGGGAGGTCGGATGAGCAGTTCTTC | CSARASGRSDEQFF
TRBJ1-1 | TRBV7-3 | 15 | NA | NA | TGTGCCAGCAGCCCCTCAGCACGGCCGAACACTGAAGCTTTCTTT | CASSPSARPNTEAFF
TRBJ2-3 | TRBV27 | 17 | few | NA | TGTGCCAGCAGTTTACTCGGACAGACAAAGAGCACAGATACGCAGTATTTT | CASSLLGQTKSTDTQYF
TRBJ2-1 | TRBV18 | 16 | few | NA | TGTGCCAGCTCACCACCGGGGTGGCTAGTCCACAATGAGCAGTTCTTC | CASSPPGWLVHNEQFF
TRBJ2-3 | TRBV7-9 | 15 | NA | TRBD2 | TGTGCCAGCAGCTTATTACGGGGGGGCCAAGATACGCAGTATTTT | CASSLLRGGQDTQYF
TRBJ2-1 | TRBV20-1 | 17 | few | TRBD1 | TGCAGTGCTGTACCCTCTGAGTGCAGGGGGCCTCACAATGAGCAGTTCTTC | CSAVPSECRGPHNEQFF
TRBJ2-3 | TRBV18 | 17 | NA | NA | TGTGCCAGCTCACCAACGGGACTCTCCTTCCTCACAGATACGCAGTATTTT | CASSPTGLSFLTDTQYF
TRBJ2-2 | TRBV12-3/TRBV12-4 | 15 | few | TRBD2 | TGTGCCAGCAGTTTGGAGGGAGGGTACACCGGGGAGCTGTTTTTT | CASSLEGGYTGELFF
TRBJ2-7 | TRBV29-1 | 14 | NA | NA | TGCAGCGTTGAAGATCCCGCGGCCTTAGGCGAGCAGTACTTC | CSVEDPAALGEQYF
TRBJ1-1 | TRBV19 | 11 | few | NA | TGTGCCAGTAGCGAGAGCTCTGAAGCTTTCTTT | CASSESSEAFF
TRBJ1-2 | TRBV9 | 14 | NA | NA | TGTGCCAGCAGCGTAAACAGGGCTAACTATGGCTACACCTTC | CASSVNRANYGYTF
TRBJ2-7 | TRBV3-1 | 15 | few | NA | TGTGCCAGCACCCCCGGGTTTAGCAGGGTGTACGAGCAGTACTTC | CASTPGFSRVYEQYF
TRBJ2-2 | TRBV29-1 | 16 | NA | TRBD2 | TGCAGCGCCAAGACTAGCGGGGGACCCCACACCGGGGAGCTGTTTTTT | CSAKTSGGPHTGELFF
TRBJ2-2 | TRBV5-6 | 14 | NA | NA | TGTGCCAGCAGCTTGGTAGCGGCCCCCGGGGAGCTGTTTTTT | CASSLVAAPGELFF
TRBJ2-3 | TRBV12-3/TRBV12-4 | 15 | many | TRBD2 | TGTGCCAGCACCCCTGTGGCGGGGGGCGCAGATACGCAGTATTTT | CASTPVAGGADTQYF
TRBJ2-7 | TRBV20-1 | 16 | many | NA | TGCAGTGCTAGTAGCATTTTCTCCGGGACTGCCTACGAGCAGTACTTC | CSASSIFSGTAYEQYF
TRBJ2-4 | TRBV9 | 12 | NA | NA | TGTGCCAGCAGCGCTGAGGGAAACATTCAGTACTTC | CASSAEGNIQYF
TRBJ2-2 | TRBV5-1 | 17 | few | TRBD1 | TGCGCCAGCAGCCCCGACAGGGCCTATATCCCGACCGGGGAGCTGTTTTTT | CASSPDRAYIPTGELFF
TRBJ2-7 | TRBV20-1 | 15 | few | TRBD1 | TGCAGTGCCGCTAAGACAGGGGTCGACTCCTACGAGCAGTACTTC | CSAAKTGVDSYEQYF
TRBJ1-1 | TRBV3-1 | 14 | few | NA | TGTGCCAGCAGCCACTCGACAGGGAACACTGAAGCTTTCTTT | CASSHSTGNTEAFF
TRBJ2-2 | TRBV5-1 | 14 | many | NA | TGCGCCAGCAGCTTGGGAAGGGTCGCCGGGGAGCTGTTTTTT | CASSLGRVAGELFF
TRBJ1-5 | TRBV12-3/TRBV12-4 | 15 | few | TRBD1 | TGTGCCAGCAGTTTCGGGGACAGGGCAATTCAGCCCCAGCATTTT | CASSFGDRAIQPQHF
TRBJ1-2 | TRBV7-8 | 17 | few | TRBD1 | TGTGCCAGCAGCCCACTGGCCGGACAGGGCACGAACTATGGCTACACCTTC | CASSPLAGQGTNYGYTF
TRBJ2-7 | TRBV28 | 15 | NA | TRBD2 | TGTGCCAGCAGTGAGCTAGCGGGGGCGACCTACGAGCAGTACTTC | CASSELAGATYEQYF
TRBJ2-2 | TRBV7-8 | 18 | few | TRBD2 | TGTGCCAGCAGCTCACCGGGACTAGCGGGACCTAACACCGGGGAGCTGTTTTTT | CASSSPGLAGPNTGELFF
TRBJ1-2 | TRBV27 | 15 | NA | NA | TGTGCCAGCAGTTGGACAGCCTACGAGGGGATCGGCTACACCTTC | CASSWTAYEGIGYTF
TRBJ2-2 | TRBV12-3/TRBV12-4 | 15 | NA | NA | TGTGCCAGCAGAAAACGGGACACTAACACCGGGGAGCTGTTTTTT | CASRKRDTNTGELFF
TRBJ1-6 | TRBV6-1 | 14 | NA | TRBD1 | TGTGCCAGCAGACCGGGACAGGATAATTCACCCCTCCACTTT | CASRPGQDNSPLHF
TRBJ2-7 | TRBV29-1 | 11 | few | NA | TGCAGCGCCCTTCTATCCTACGAGCAGTACTTC | CSALLSYEQYF
TRBJ2-5 | TRBV20-1 | 15 | few | NA | TGCAGTGCTAGATCCTCAGGGGCAGGACGTGAGACCCAGTACTTC | CSARSSGAGRETQYF
TRBJ2-2 | TRBV20-1 | 16 | NA | TRBD1 | TGCAGTGCTAAGGACAGGGTGAAGTCGAACACCGGGGAGCTGTTTTTT | CSAKDRVKSNTGELFF
TRBJ2-1 | TRBV7-8 | 16 | few | TRBD2 | TGTGCCAGCAGCTTGGCGACTAGCGGGGGGGCCTATGAGCAGTTCTTC | CASSLATSGGAYEQFF
TRBJ2-5 | TRBV18 | 13 | NA | NA | TGTGCCAGCTCACCACGGTTGTCGGAGACCCAGTACTTC | CASSPRLSETQYF
TRBJ1-3 | TRBV4-1 | 12 | many | NA | TGCGCCAGCAGCCAAGAGGGAAACACCATATATTTT | CASSQEGNTIYF
TRBJ2-1 | TRBV5-1 | 16 | NA | NA | TGCGCCAGCAGCTTGGACGGACTTGGCTCCTACAATGAGCAGTTCTTC | CASSLDGLGSYNEQFF
TRBJ2-7 | TRBV21-1 | 17 | few | NA | TGTGCCAGCAGCAAACGCCTCTCTTCGGCAGGGGGCTACGAGCAGTACTTC | CASSKRLSSAGGYEQYF
TRBJ2-5 | TRBV9 | 16 | few | TRBD1 | TGTGCCAGCAGCGTAGGGGTCAGGGGGAATCTGGAGACCCAGTACTTC | CASSVGVRGNLETQYF
TRBJ1-4 | TRBV5-4 | 17 | few | TRBD1 | TGTGCCAGCAGCCCGGGCGACAGGGGCTCGTCTAATGAAAAACTGTTTTTT | CASSPGDRGSSNEKLFF
TRBJ1-5 | TRBV6-1 | 14 | NA | NA | TGTGCCAGCAGACCCGACATGTCCAATCAGCCCCAGCATTTT | CASRPDMSNQPQHF
TRBJ1-2 | TRBV5-1 | 14 | NA | TRBD1 | TGCGCCACCTCACCGGGACAGGGAAACTATGGCTACACCTTC | CATSPGQGNYGYTF
TRBJ1-1 | TRBV5-5 | 16 | NA | NA | TGTGCCAGCAGCTTGACAGGGATTGGTCTGAACACTGAAGCTTTCTTT | CASSLTGIGLNTEAFF
TRBJ1-5 | TRBV2 | 15 | many | NA | TGTGCCAGCAGTCCACAGGGTAGGAGCAATCAGCCCCAGCATTTT | CASSPQGRSNQPQHF
TRBJ2-7 | TRBV28 | 14 | NA | NA | TGTGCCAGCTCCCCGAGACAAGGACAATACGAGCAGTACTTC | CASSPRQGQYEQYF
TRBJ1-6 | TRBV20-1 | 12 | NA | NA | TGCAGTGCGAACCGAAAAGGTGGACCCCTCCACTTT | CSANRKGGPLHF
TRBJ2-4 | TRBV7-2 | 15 | NA | NA | TGTGCCAGCAGCTTAGATGCAGGATCGGGAAACATTCAGTACTTC | CASSLDAGSGNIQYF